This T cell receptor beta chain appears in the sequencing data of a study of T cell responses to AZD1222 COVID-19 vaccine. Study-wide findings and caveats: Spike-specific TCR repertoires showed rising breadth and depth after two AZD1222 doses.

A note on this clone: Its antigen is undetermined.

Using immunoSEQ multiplex PCR, the repertoire was profiled, and TCRdb retains in-frame clones only, with some absent. The sample consists of roughly 100,000 clones, about 88% of them appearing once. Sequencing used peripheral blood, obtained on day 0 of AZD1222 vaccination. This TCR was sampled from an adult in good health.

As DNA, the CDR3 is TGCGCCAGCAGCTCCGGGACAGGGGTCAACAATGAGCAGTTCTTC. Encoded protein: CASSSGTGVNNEQFF. The J gene is TRBJ2-1, the V gene TRBV5-1; 10 positions agree with TRBD1. Losses at the gene ends were 3 bases for V and 5 bases for J; bases not matched to a gene: 5. This CDR3 comprises 15 residues. Germline V lookup: CDR1 SGHRS, CDR2 YFSETQ. The variable domain in full, with the rest retrieved from reference TRBV5-1 and TRBJ2-1, is KAGVTQTPRYLIKTRGQQVTLSCSPISGHRSVSWYQQTPGQGLQFLFEYFSETQRNKGNFPGRFSGRQFSNSRSEMNVSTLELGDSALYLCASSSGTGVNNEQFFGPGTRLTVL.